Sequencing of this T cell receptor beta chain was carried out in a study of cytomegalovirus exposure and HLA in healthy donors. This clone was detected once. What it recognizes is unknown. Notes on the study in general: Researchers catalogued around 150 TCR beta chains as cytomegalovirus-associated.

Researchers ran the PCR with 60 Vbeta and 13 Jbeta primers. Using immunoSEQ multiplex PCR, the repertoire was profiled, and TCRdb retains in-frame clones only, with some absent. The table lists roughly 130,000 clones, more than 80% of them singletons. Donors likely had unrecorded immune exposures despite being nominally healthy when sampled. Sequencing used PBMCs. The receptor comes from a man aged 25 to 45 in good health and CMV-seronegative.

CDR3 sequence: CASSLRGFTGELFF. CDR3 sequence (DNA): TGTGCCAGCAGTTTAAGAGGGTTTACCGGGGAGCTGTTTTTT. This chain joins TRBV27 and TRBJ2-2; a possible D gene is TRBD2 (5 bases). Germline lookup yields CDR1 MNHEY and CDR2 SMNVEV (reference sequence). Trimming removed 2 bases at V and 5 bases at J, with 9 bases between. CDR3 length: 14 amino acids.